These T cell receptor beta chains were read from a single sample in a study of blood T cell repertoires in COVID-19. TCRdb's copy holds only in-frame clones and misses some; the assay was immunoSEQ multiplex PCR. The table includes over 200,000 clones, around 80% detected once. Sequencing used peripheral blood. The receptors here all came from an elderly woman with COVID-19, enrolled during active disease. Both conserved end residues are part of each CDR3. The order of the fields is V gene, CDR3 protein.

TRBV14 CASSQLRGYTF
TRBV11-1 CASSLVAGETQYF
TRBV7-8 CASSPHILEGNTEAFF
TRBV5-1 CASSLGGGETQYF
TRBV4-1 CASSLSGKDNEQFF
TRBV3-1/TRBV3-2 CASSPWGGVGQDEQFF
TRBV6-5 CASRTGGDYGYTF
TRBV5-1 CASSWSSMKASYEQYF
TRBV5-1 CASSSETGMNTGELFF
TRBV5-5 CASSLRQGGTYGAFF
TRBV6-6 CASSDGQGGAGELFF
TRBV10-2 CASSERGGQPQHF
TRBV5-1 CASSLDGGGPSDTQYF
TRBV4-1 CASSQEDRFNQPQHF
TRBV4-1 CASSQAPRAGNQPQHF
TRBV19 CASQSGEIYSNRLSNTIYF
TRBV19 CASSIGTAAYEQYF
TRBV2 CASSVDRGYGYTF
TRBV5-1 CASSFIPGQVDTEAFF
TRBV27 CASKQGTFYEQYF
TRBV10-1 CASQGRSGGPFDEQFF
TRBV4-1 CASSQPTGRGYTF
TRBV5-1 CASSALQGGKGKLFF
TRBV12-3/TRBV12-4 CASSSWTGNTIYF
TRBV9 CASSVEQDYGYTF
TRBV19 CASSDRSLTEAFF
TRBV18 CASSPRDTGELFF
TRBV29-1 CSVVLSTGPYGYTF
TRBV5-1 CASSEGQGLGYTF
TRBV6-1 CASSEASAGLNEQFF
TRBV5-1 CASSLASNRDTQYF
TRBV5-1 CASSSQGGSSGNTIYF
TRBV11-2 CASTIGGFSGNTIYF
TRBV27 CASTSLRTGDYGYTF
TRBV6-4 CASRPGQYYGYTF
TRBV6-5 CASRWHTEAFF
TRBV9 CASSETDKSYQPQHF
TRBV7-9 CASSSYRNTEAFF
TRBV11-2 CASSLRGGRELFF
TRBV19 CASSIFEGTGSYYGYTF
TRBV6-5 CASSNRGAGTYEQYF
TRBV7-8 CASSLLQDTEAFF
TRBV11-2 CASSLRGSGATEAFF
TRBV28 CASEGRGRRNTEAFF
TRBV28 CASSRGQIAYEQYF
TRBV5-1 CASSLEGAPNTEAFF
TRBV3-1/TRBV3-2 CASSQRQVDGELFF
TRBV6-6 CASSSLAGSSYNEQFF
TRBV5-1 CASSLDGLAKNIQYF
TRBV10-3 CAISESNGDTEAFF
TRBV6-2/TRBV6-3 CASSYRPGDLNTEAFF
TRBV5-1 CASSLASGILNTEAFF
TRBV9 CASSVGTSGGAEEQFF
TRBV5-1 CASSPDNNYGYTF
TRBV4-1 CASSQGSGRYNEQFF
TRBV5-4 CASMRKSGNTIYF